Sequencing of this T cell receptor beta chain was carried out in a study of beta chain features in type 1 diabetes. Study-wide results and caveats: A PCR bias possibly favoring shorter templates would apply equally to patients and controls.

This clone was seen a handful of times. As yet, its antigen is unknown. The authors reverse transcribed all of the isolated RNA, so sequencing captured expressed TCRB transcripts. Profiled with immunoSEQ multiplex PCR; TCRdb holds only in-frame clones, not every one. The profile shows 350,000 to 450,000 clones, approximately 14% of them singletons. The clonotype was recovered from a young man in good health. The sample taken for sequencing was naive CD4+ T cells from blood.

CDR3: CAEGGIQETQYF. The CDR3 nucleotides read TGTGCCGAGGGGGGGATACAAGAGACCCAGTACTTC. V and J are TRBV5-4 and TRBJ2-5; possibly TRBD2 for D (7 bases). Germline V gene sequence: CDR1 SGHNT, CDR2 YYREEE (reference sequence). This CDR3 has 12 amino acids. V was shortened by 10 bases and J by 2 bases, with 12 bases between the two germline ends.